Listed below are T cell receptor beta chains from one sample, sequenced in a study of blood T cell repertoires in COVID-19. Using immunoSEQ multiplex PCR, the repertoire was profiled, and TCRdb retains in-frame clones only, with some absent. The profile covers some 150,000 clones, with more than 80% appearing a single time and roughly 8% taken by the ten largest. Specimen: peripheral blood. The source is a human donor with acute or convalescent COVID-19. The donor label of this sample is uncertain. Both conserved end residues are trimmed from each CDR3.

cdr3_aa cdr3_length v_call
ASSLEGAYYEQY 12 TRBV5-1
ASSLTGTPSDTQY 13 TRBV7-9
ASSPSGEPQH 10 TRBV3-1/TRBV3-2
ASSSSGGYGYT 11 TRBV28
ASSRDSFRSHQETQY 15 TRBV2
ASSYSTLAGYNEQF 14 TRBV6-6
ASSLRGRDTGELF 13 TRBV11-2
ATSKGEFFGNQPQH 14 TRBV24-1
ASSWDTNYGYT 11 TRBV6-2/TRBV6-3
ASSESSYNEQF 11 TRBV19
SAGVSGGTNIQY 12 TRBV20-1
ASSVTLDRGHSPLH 14 TRBV6-1
ASGINYGYT 9 TRBV30
ASSVALYTDTQY 12 TRBV10-2
ASTGTTRTDTQY 12 TRBV2
ATTPGGSEYGYT 12 TRBV15
ASSEGGANQPQH 12 TRBV6-4
ASSPGTSGGGSSYNEQF 17 TRBV6-6
ATRGPGLNTEAF 12 TRBV24-1
ASRMNRGLEGTDTQY 15 TRBV4-1
ATLRDRGSQPQH 12 TRBV6-5
ASSTDRDHEQY 11 TRBV12-3/TRBV12-4
ASSEKGTETNYGYT 14 TRBV2
ASSYGGGLKDTQY 13 TRBV6-5
ASGLAAGKAGELF 13 TRBV12-5
ASRPGTANTGELF 13 TRBV2
ASSVGGGEETQY 12 TRBV9